The clone carrying this T cell receptor (beta chain) was recorded once. This specimen comes from a study of T cell changes during pregnancy in multiple sclerosis. Germline loops: CDR1 SGHTA, CDR2 FQGTGA. The CDR3 spans 15 residues. J was trimmed by 3 bases and V by 5 bases; bases with no gene match: 3. The method was immunoSEQ multiplex PCR; TCRdb's version includes in-frame clones alone and lacks a portion of them. The sample records roughly 48,000 clones, roughly 92% being singletons. The clonotype was recovered from a female donor in good health, enrolled as a control in a pregnancy study. The sequences come from CD4+ T cells from peripheral blood mononuclear cells, collected in the second trimester of pregnancy. The chain joins TRBV7-3 to TRBJ2-1, with 11 bases fitting TRBD2. Here the CDR3 reads CASSRLAGNYNEQFF. CDR3 coding DNA: TGTGCCAGCAGCCGACTAGCGGGGAACTACAATGAGCAGTTCTTC. Using reference TRBV7-3 and TRBJ2-1 for the parts outside the CDR3, the full variable domain is GAGVSQTPSNKVTEKGKYVELRCDPISGHTALYWYRQSLGQGPEFLIYFQGTGAADDSGLPNDRFFAVRPEGSVSTLKIQRTERGDSAVYLCASSRLAGNYNEQFFGPGTRLTVL.